These 5 T cell receptor beta chains came from one sample sequenced in a study of CD4+ T cells in melanoma. The data were produced by immunoSEQ multiplex PCR, yet TCRdb's version contains in-frame clones alone and is incomplete. The sample carries 40,000 to 50,000 clones, 75% to 90% recorded once. Sequencing was carried out using peripheral blood. These receptors were obtained from a human donor with melanoma.

The rearrangement joins TRBV6-5 to TRBJ2-2; D remains ambiguous. The CDR3 covers 11 residues. Per the germline V gene, CDR1 is MNHEY and CDR2 is SVGAGI. V dropped 8 bases and J dropped 5 bases, with 6 bases sitting between them. The CDR3 sequence: CASGKTGELFF. CDR3 coding DNA: TGTGCCAGCGGTAAAACCGGGGAGCTGTTTTTT.

The chain has TRBV9 and TRBJ1-2; the D gene is possibly TRBD1 (6 bases). Germline V gives CDR1 SGDLS, CDR2 YYNGEE. Trimming took off 5 bases at V and 2 bases at J, with 16 bases between the two ends. The CDR3 consists of 15 residues. CDR3 in DNA: TGTGCCAGCAGTTACCTTACAGGGACCAACTATGGCTACACCTTC. It encodes CASSYLTGTNYGYTF. The whole variable domain, filled in from reference TRBV9 and TRBJ1-2, reads DSGVTQTPKHLITATGQRVTLRCSPRSGDLSVYWYQQSLDQGLQFLIQYYNGEERAKGNILERFSAQQFPDLHSELNLSSLELGDSALYFCASSYLTGTNYGYTFGSGTRLTVV.

The chain carries TRBV6-1 and TRBJ2-1, with TRBD2 identical over 11 bases. CDR1 and CDR2 (germline): MNHNS, SASEGT. V shed 5 bases and J 6 bases; nucleotides not matched to a gene: 3. The CDR3 has 14 amino acids. In DNA form, the CDR3 reads TGTGCCAGCAGTCAGACTAGCGGGGCCAATGAGCAGTTCTTC. This encodes CASSQTSGANEQFF.

The J gene is TRBJ1-1, the V gene TRBV5-4; weak D call: TRBD1 (6 bases). The V end lost 6 bases, the J end lost 1 base, and 16 bases lay between the germline ends. Germline-derived CDR1 and CDR2 are SGHNT and YYREEE (reference sequence). The CDR3 is made up of 15 amino acids. This CDR3 is CASTGGTTPNTEAFF. The CDR3 region has the DNA TGTGCCAGCACCGGAGGGACAACACCGAACACTGAAGCTTTCTTT.

The chain links TRBV2 to TRBJ2-3; D is possibly TRBD2 (5 bases). CDR1 SNHLY and CDR2 FYNNEI come from the germline V gene. CDR3 length: 13 amino acids. Trimming pared 7 bases from V and 1 base from J, leaving 9 bases between. The CDR3 sequence is CASKDGGTDTQYF. As DNA, the CDR3 is TGTGCCAGCAAAGACGGGGGCACAGATACGCAGTATTTT. Filled out from reference TRBV2 and TRBJ2-3, the complete variable domain reads EPEVTQTPSHQVTQMGQEVILRCVPISNHLYFYWYRQILGQKVEFLVSFYNNEISEKSEIFDDQFSVERPDGSNFTLKIRSTKLEDSAMYFCASKDGGTDTQYFGPGTRLTVL.